This TCR beta chain was recorded in a study of monozygotic twins with cystic fibrosis. The CDR3 has 13 amino acids. V was shortened by 7 bases and J by 4 bases, with 17 bases between the two germline ends. Germline CDR1 reads SQVTM; CDR2 reads ANQGSEA. In the case of this clone: Its target is not known.

Findings and limits, study-wide: Nucleotide-identical clonotype sharing was significantly higher within monozygotic CF twin pairs than between unrelated CF individuals. In 13 of 16 pairs, V gene usage was closest to the co-twin's. Shared CDR3 numbers were not associated with age, concordance or severity.

Generated by immunoSEQ multiplex PCR, the TCRdb table keeps only in-frame clones and is missing some. Of 12,000 to 15,000 clones listed, 95% to 99% are singletons. The source of this sequence is a girl aged 2-9 years with cystic fibrosis. Sequencing used blood. The chain combines TRBV29-1 with TRBJ2-7, with D perhaps given as TRBD1 or TRBD2 (6 bases each). CDR3 sequence (DNA): TGCAGCGGCGCGGAGGGACACCGGTACGAGCAGTACTTC. This codes for CSGAEGHRYEQYF.